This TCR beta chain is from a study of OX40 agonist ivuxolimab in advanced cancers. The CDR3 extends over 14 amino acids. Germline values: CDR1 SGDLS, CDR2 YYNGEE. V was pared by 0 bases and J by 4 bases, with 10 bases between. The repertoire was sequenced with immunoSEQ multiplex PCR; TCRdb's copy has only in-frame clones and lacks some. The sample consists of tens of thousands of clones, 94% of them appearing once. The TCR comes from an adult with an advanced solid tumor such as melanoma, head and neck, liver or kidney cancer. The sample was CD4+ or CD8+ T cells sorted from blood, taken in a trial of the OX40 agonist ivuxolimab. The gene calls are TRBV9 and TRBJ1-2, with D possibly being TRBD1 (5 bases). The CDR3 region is CASSVVTQGYGYTF. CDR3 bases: TGTGCCAGCAGCGTAGTAACCCAGGGCTATGGCTACACCTTC.